This is a list of T cell receptor beta chains from one sample in a study of blood T cell repertoires in COVID-19. Generated by immunoSEQ multiplex PCR, the TCRdb table keeps only in-frame clones and is missing some. The data contain some 150,000 clones, about 83% of them singletons. The sequenced sample was peripheral blood. The source of these receptors is a woman aged 50 to 60 with active or convalescent COVID-19. The CDR3 runs from the conserved cysteine through the conserved F or W. The order of the fields is V gene, D gene, J gene, clone size, CDR3 DNA, CDR3 protein. A D gene is named only where the DNA matches it firmly. Expanded clones get a size class; other rows say once, few or many, or leave the size out.

V gene: TRBV5-8
D gene: -
J gene: TRBJ1-5
clone size: once
CDR3 DNA: TGTGCCAGCAGCTTTAGGGAGCCTGGTCAGCCCCAGCATTTT
CDR3 protein: CASSFREPGQPQHF

V gene: TRBV28
D gene: -
J gene: TRBJ1-4
clone size: -
CDR3 DNA: TGTGCCAGCAGTCCTCCCAGGGGAACTAATGAAAAACTGTTTTTT
CDR3 protein: CASSPPRGTNEKLFF

V gene: TRBV5-1
D gene: -
J gene: TRBJ1-1
clone size: -
CDR3 DNA: TGCGCCAGCAGCTCGACGGGACAGAACACTGAAGCTTTCTTT
CDR3 protein: CASSSTGQNTEAFF

V gene: TRBV27
D gene: TRBD2
J gene: TRBJ2-3
clone size: -
CDR3 DNA: TGTGCCAGCAGTTTAAGGCTAGCGGGGTACACAGATACGCAGTATTTT
CDR3 protein: CASSLRLAGYTDTQYF

V gene: TRBV4-3
D gene: TRBD1
J gene: TRBJ1-1
clone size: -
CDR3 DNA: TGCGCCAGCAGCCCGGGGACAGGGGGCTCCACTGAAGCTTTCTTT
CDR3 protein: CASSPGTGGSTEAFF

V gene: TRBV19
D gene: -
J gene: TRBJ1-1
clone size: -
CDR3 DNA: TGTGCCAGTAGTACACAGGGTGACAACACTGAAGCTTTCTTT
CDR3 protein: CASSTQGDNTEAFF

V gene: TRBV30
D gene: -
J gene: TRBJ2-5
clone size: -
CDR3 DNA: TGTGCCTGGAGTTTAGGGACTTCTCAAGAGACCCAGTACTTC
CDR3 protein: CAWSLGTSQETQYF

V gene: TRBV24-1
D gene: -
J gene: TRBJ2-5
clone size: once
CDR3 DNA: TGTGCCACCAGTGACCCTTACCAAGAGACCCAGTACTTC
CDR3 protein: CATSDPYQETQYF

V gene: TRBV21-1
D gene: -
J gene: TRBJ2-7
clone size: -
CDR3 DNA: TGTGCCAGCAGCAAAGTTGAGGGTCAAGCCATCCTGGACTACGAGCAGTACTTC
CDR3 protein: CASSKVEGQAILDYEQYF

V gene: TRBV15
D gene: TRBD2
J gene: TRBJ2-3
clone size: -
CDR3 DNA: TGTGCCACCAGCAAGACCAATAGCGGGGGGGGCAGCGATACGCAGTATTTT
CDR3 protein: CATSKTNSGGGSDTQYF

V gene: TRBV6-5
D gene: -
J gene: TRBJ1-1
clone size: -
CDR3 DNA: TGTGCCAGCAACGCACATTTGAACACTGAAGCTTTCTTT
CDR3 protein: CASNAHLNTEAFF

V gene: TRBV28
D gene: -
J gene: TRBJ2-7
clone size: -
CDR3 DNA: TGTGCCAGCAGTTTTGGGTCGTCGGCGGCCTACGAGCAGTACTTC
CDR3 protein: CASSFGSSAAYEQYF

V gene: TRBV19
D gene: -
J gene: TRBJ1-1
clone size: -
CDR3 DNA: TGTGCCAGTAGTATCTCATCGACACCGTTGAACACTGAAGCTTTCTTT
CDR3 protein: CASSISSTPLNTEAFF

V gene: TRBV28
D gene: TRBD2
J gene: TRBJ2-3
clone size: once
CDR3 DNA: TGTGCCAGCAGTTTGGGGGGGGGTACGCAGTATTTT
CDR3 protein: CASSLGGGTQYF

V gene: TRBV2
D gene: TRBD1
J gene: TRBJ1-2
clone size: -
CDR3 DNA: TGTGCCAGCAGGGAGACAGGGGTGGGCTACACCTTC
CDR3 protein: CASRETGVGYTF

V gene: TRBV11-2
D gene: -
J gene: TRBJ1-1
clone size: -
CDR3 DNA: TGTGCCAGCAGCGACAGCATGAACACTGAAGCTTTCTTT
CDR3 protein: CASSDSMNTEAFF

V gene: TRBV9
D gene: TRBD1
J gene: TRBJ2-7
clone size: -
CDR3 DNA: TGTGCCAGCAGCGTAGGGTCGACAGGGGTCTACGAGCAGTACTTC
CDR3 protein: CASSVGSTGVYEQYF

V gene: TRBV29-1
D gene: -
J gene: TRBJ1-2
clone size: -
CDR3 DNA: TGCAGCGTTGAAGAGGGGGGGGATAACTATGGCTACACCTTC
CDR3 protein: CSVEEGGDNYGYTF

V gene: TRBV11-2
D gene: TRBD1
J gene: TRBJ2-7
clone size: few
CDR3 DNA: TGTGCCAGCAGCTCCGGGACAGGATCGCTATACGAGCAGTACTTC
CDR3 protein: CASSSGTGSLYEQYF

V gene: TRBV11-2
D gene: TRBD1
J gene: TRBJ2-7
clone size: -
CDR3 DNA: TGTGCCAGCAGCTTAGGGACAGGGTCCCACGCCGCTTTTCCGCAGTACTTC
CDR3 protein: CASSLGTGSHAAFPQYF

V gene: TRBV2
D gene: -
J gene: TRBJ1-5
clone size: -
CDR3 DNA: TGTGCCAGCAGTGAAGCGACGGCCAGGGTTGGGCAGCCCCAGCATTTT
CDR3 protein: CASSEATARVGQPQHF

V gene: TRBV6-5
D gene: -
J gene: TRBJ1-1
clone size: -
CDR3 DNA: TGTGCCAGCAGTTACACGGAGGGATACACTGAAGCTTTCTTT
CDR3 protein: CASSYTEGYTEAFF

V gene: TRBV9
D gene: TRBD1
J gene: TRBJ1-1
clone size: -
CDR3 DNA: TGTGCCAGCAGCGGATGGGACAGGCCTGAAGCTTTCTTT
CDR3 protein: CASSGWDRPEAFF

V gene: TRBV7-6
D gene: -
J gene: TRBJ1-5
clone size: -
CDR3 DNA: TGTGCCAGCAGCTCAAGACACGATCAGCCCCAGCATTTT
CDR3 protein: CASSSRHDQPQHF

V gene: TRBV25-1
D gene: -
J gene: TRBJ2-6
clone size: -
CDR3 DNA: TGTGCCAGCAGCAGGGACTCTGGGGCCAACGTCCTGACTTTC
CDR3 protein: CASSRDSGANVLTF

V gene: TRBV6-6
D gene: -
J gene: TRBJ2-1
clone size: -
CDR3 DNA: TGTGCCAGCAGTTACCCCCCCCCAAATGAGCAGTTCTTC
CDR3 protein: CASSYPPPNEQFF

V gene: TRBV7-2
D gene: TRBD2
J gene: TRBJ2-1
clone size: -
CDR3 DNA: TGTGCCAGCAGCCCTTCCGGGACTAGCGGGCTCGATGAGCAGTTCTTC
CDR3 protein: CASSPSGTSGLDEQFF

V gene: TRBV7-8
D gene: -
J gene: TRBJ1-1
clone size: -
CDR3 DNA: TGTGCCAGCAGCACGCTAAGGGCAGGGGCCGACAGCCTGGCTTTCTTT
CDR3 protein: CASSTLRAGADSLAFF

V gene: TRBV3-1/TRBV3-2
D gene: -
J gene: TRBJ1-3
clone size: -
CDR3 DNA: TGTGCCAGCAGCCAGACAGGAAACACCATATATTTT
CDR3 protein: CASSQTGNTIYF